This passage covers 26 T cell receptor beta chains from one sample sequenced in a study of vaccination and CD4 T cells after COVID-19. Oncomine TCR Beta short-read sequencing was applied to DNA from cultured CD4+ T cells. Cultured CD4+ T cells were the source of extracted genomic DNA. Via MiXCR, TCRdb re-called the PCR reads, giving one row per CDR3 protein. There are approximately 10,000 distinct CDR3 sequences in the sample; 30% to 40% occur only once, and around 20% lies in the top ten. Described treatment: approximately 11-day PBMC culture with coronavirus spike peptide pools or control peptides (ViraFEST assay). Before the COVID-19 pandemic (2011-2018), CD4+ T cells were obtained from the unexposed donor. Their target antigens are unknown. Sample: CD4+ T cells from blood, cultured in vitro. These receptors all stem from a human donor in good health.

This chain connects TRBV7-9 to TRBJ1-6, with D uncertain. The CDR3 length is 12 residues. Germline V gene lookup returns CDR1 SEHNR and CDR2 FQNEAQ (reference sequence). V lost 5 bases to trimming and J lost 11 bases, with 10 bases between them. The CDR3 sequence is CASSPVVAPLHF. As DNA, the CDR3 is TGTGCCAGCAGCCCGGTGGTCGCACCCCTCCACTTT.

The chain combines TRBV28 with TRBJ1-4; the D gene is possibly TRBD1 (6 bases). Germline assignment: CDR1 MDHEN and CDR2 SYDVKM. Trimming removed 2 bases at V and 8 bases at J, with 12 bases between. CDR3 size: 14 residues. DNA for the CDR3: TGTGCCAGCAGTTTACCGTACAGGGACGAAAAACTGTTTTTT. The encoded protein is CASSLPYRDEKLFF.

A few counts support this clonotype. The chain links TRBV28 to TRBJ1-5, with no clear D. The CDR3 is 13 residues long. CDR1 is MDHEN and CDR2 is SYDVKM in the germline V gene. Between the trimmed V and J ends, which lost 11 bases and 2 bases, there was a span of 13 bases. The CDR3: CASRAYGNQPQHF. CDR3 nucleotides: TGTGCCTCCCGGGCCTATGGCAATCAGCCCCAGCATTTT.

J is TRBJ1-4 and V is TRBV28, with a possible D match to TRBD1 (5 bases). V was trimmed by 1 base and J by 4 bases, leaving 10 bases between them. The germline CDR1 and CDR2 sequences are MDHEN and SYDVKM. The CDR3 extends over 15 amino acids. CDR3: CASSLLGDLNEKLFF. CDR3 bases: TGTGCCAGCAGTTTATTAGGGGACCTTAATGAAAAACTGTTTTTT.

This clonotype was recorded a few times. CDR3 DNA: TGTGCCAGCAGTTACTCCTATGGCTACACCTTC. Translated: CASSYSYGYTF. V and J are TRBV28 and TRBJ1-2; no firm D call. This CDR3 contains 11 residues. The V and J ends lost 4 bases and 4 bases respectively, with 4 bases between them. Germline lookup yields CDR1 MDHEN and CDR2 SYDVKM.

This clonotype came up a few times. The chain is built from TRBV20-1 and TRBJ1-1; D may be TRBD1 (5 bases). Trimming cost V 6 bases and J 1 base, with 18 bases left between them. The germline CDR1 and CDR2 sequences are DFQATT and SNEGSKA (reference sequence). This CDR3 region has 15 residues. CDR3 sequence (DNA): TGCAGTGCCCGCCCCTGGACACGGGGGAACACTGAAGCTTTCTTT. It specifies CSARPWTRGNTEAFF.

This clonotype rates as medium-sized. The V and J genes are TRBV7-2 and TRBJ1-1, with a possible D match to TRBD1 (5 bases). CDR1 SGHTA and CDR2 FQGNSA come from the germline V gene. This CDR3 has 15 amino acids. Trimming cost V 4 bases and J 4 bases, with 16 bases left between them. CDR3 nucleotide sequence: TGTGCCAGCAGCTATATGGGGGTCACTTCCACTGAAGCTTTCTTT. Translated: CASSYMGVTSTEAFF.

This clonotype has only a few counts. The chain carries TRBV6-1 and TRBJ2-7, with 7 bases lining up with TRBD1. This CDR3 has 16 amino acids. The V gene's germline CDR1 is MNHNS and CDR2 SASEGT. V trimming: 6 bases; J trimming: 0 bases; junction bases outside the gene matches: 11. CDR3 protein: CASRGVPGQPSYEQYF. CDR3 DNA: TGTGCCAGCAGGGGGGTCCCGGGACAGCCCTCCTACGAGCAGTACTTC.

The CDR3 here is CASSKSTGPRRDDSPLHF. DNA of the CDR3: TGTGCCAGCAGCAAATCCACAGGGCCCCGGCGAGATGATTCACCCCTCCACTTT. The chain carries TRBV9 and TRBJ1-6, with a possible D match to TRBD1 (6 bases). There are 18 residues in the CDR3. Trimming took off 4 bases at V and 8 bases at J, with 25 bases between the two ends. The germline CDR1 and CDR2 sequences are SGDLS and YYNGEE.

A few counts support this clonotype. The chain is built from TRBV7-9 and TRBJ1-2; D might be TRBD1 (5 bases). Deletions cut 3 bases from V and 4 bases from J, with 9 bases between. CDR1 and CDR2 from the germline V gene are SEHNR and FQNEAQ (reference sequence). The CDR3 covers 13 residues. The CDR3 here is CASSLGDSYGYTF. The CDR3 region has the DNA TGTGCCAGCAGCTTGGGGGATAGCTATGGCTACACCTTC.

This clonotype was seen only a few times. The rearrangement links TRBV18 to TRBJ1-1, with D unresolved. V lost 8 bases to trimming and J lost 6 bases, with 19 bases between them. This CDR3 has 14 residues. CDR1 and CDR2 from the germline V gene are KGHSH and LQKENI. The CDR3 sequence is CASTTGQKRAEAFF. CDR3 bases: TGTGCCAGCACCACGGGCCAGAAGAGGGCTGAAGCTTTCTTT.

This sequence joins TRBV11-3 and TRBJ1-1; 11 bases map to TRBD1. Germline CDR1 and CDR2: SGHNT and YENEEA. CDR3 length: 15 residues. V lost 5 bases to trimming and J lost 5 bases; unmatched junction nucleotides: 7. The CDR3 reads CASSPGQGANTEAFF. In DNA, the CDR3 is TGTGCCAGCAGCCCTGGACAGGGGGCGAATACTGAAGCTTTCTTT.

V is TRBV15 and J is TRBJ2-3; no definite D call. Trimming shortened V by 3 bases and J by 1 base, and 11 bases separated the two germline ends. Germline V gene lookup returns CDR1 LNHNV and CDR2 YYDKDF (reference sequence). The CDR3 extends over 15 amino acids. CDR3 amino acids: CATSRLRRGTDTQYF. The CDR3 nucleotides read TGTGCCACCAGCAGGCTTCGCCGAGGCACAGATACGCAGTATTTT.

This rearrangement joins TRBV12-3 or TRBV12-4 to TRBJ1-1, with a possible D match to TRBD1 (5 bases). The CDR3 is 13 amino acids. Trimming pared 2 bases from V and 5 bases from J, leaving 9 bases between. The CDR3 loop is CASSLWGGTEAFF. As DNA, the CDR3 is TGTGCCAGCAGTTTATGGGGGGGGACTGAAGCTTTCTTT.

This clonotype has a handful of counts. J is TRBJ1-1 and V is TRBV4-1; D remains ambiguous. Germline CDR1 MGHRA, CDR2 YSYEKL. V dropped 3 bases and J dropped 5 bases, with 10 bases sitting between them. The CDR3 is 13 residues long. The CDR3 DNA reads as TGCGCCAGCAGCCAGCTGACTTGGACTGAAGCTTTCTTT. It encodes CASSQLTWTEAFF.

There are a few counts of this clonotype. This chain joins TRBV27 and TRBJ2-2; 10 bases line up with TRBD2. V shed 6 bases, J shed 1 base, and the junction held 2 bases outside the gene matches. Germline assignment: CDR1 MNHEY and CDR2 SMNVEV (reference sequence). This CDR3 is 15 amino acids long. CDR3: CASRIAGGNTGELFF. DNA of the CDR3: TGTGCCAGCAGGATAGCGGGGGGGAACACCGGGGAGCTGTTTTTT.

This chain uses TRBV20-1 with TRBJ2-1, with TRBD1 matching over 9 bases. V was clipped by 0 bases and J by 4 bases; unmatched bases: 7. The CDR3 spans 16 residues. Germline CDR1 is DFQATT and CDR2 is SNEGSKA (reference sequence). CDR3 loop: CSARDTDRGWYNEQFF. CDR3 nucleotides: TGCAGTGCTAGAGATACGGACAGGGGATGGTACAATGAGCAGTTCTTC.

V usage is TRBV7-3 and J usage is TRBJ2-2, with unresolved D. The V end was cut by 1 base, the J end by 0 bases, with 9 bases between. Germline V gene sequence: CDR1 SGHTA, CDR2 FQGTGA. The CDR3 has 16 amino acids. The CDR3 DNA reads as TGTGCCAGCAGCTTAAATGTCGGTTCGAACACCGGGGAGCTGTTTTTT. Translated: CASSLNVGSNTGELFF.

This chain's CDR3 is CASSLGGLAGVYNEQFF. The CDR3 bases are TGTGCCAGCAGCTTAGGGGGACTAGCGGGAGTGTACAATGAGCAGTTCTTC. The chain employs TRBV7-9 and TRBJ2-1, with 14 bases lining up with TRBD2. From germline, CDR1 is SEHNR and CDR2 FQNEAQ (reference sequence). The CDR3 has 17 amino acids. V shed 1 base and J 4 bases; nucleotides not matched to a gene: 3.

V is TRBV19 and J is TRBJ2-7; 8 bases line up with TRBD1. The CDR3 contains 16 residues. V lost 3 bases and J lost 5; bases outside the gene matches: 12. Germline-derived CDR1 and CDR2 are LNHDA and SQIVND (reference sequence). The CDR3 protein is CASSIPLGTGGHEQYF. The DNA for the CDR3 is TGTGCCAGTAGTATCCCTCTTGGGACAGGTGGACACGAGCAGTACTTC.

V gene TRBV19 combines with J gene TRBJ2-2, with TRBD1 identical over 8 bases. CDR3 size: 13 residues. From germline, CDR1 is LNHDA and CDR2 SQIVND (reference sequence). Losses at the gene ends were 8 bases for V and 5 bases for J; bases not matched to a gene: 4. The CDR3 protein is CASSDRATGELFF. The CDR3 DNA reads TGTGCCAGTTCGGACAGGGCTACCGGGGAGCTGTTTTTT.

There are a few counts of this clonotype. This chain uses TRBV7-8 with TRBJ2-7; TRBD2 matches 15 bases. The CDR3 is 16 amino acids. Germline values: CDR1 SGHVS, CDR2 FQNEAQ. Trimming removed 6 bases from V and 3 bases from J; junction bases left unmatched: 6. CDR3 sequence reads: CASRASGLAGGYEQYF. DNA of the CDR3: TGTGCCAGCAGAGCCTCGGGACTAGCGGGGGGCTACGAGCAGTACTTC.

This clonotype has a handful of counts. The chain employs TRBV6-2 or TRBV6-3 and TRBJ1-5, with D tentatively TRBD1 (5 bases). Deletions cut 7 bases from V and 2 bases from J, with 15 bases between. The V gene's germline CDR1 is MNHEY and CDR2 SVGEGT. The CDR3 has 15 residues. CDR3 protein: CASTTRGNGNQPQHF. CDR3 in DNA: TGTGCCAGCACCACGCGGGGGAATGGCAATCAGCCCCAGCATTTT.

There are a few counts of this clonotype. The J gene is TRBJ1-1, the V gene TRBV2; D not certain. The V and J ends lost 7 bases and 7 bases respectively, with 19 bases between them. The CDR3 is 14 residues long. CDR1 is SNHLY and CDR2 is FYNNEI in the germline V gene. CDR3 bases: TGTGCCAGCATTGTAGCCCGGCCGGACGGTGAAGCTTTCTTT. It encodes CASIVARPDGEAFF.

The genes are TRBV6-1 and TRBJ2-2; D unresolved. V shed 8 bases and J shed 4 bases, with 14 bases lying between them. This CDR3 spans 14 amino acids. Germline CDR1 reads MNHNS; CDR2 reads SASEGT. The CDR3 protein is CASVPALITGELFF. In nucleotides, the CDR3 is TGTGCCAGCGTCCCCGCTTTGATCACCGGGGAGCTGTTTTTT.

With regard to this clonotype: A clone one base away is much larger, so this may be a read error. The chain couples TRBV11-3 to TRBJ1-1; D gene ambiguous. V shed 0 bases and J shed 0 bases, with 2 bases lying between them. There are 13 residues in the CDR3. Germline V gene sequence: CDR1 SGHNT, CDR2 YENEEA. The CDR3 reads CASSLEVNTEAFF. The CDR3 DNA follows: TGTGCCAGCAGCTTAGAAGTGAACACTGAAGCTTTCTTT.